Given below is one TCR beta chain in context. Its antigen is not identified. The data stem from a study of blood T cells in healthy people across ages. Germline-derived CDR1 and CDR2 are MGHRA and YSYEKL. V lost 4 bases and J 4 bases, leaving 10 bases between the germline ends. The CDR3 length is 13 residues. General study results and limits: Donor CMV status was unknown, possibly confounding expanded clonotype changes.

It was around 9 milliliters of peripheral blood that were drawn from each donor. The second PCR ran roughly 6 to 11 cycles with a sample-barcoded 5' primer and J-beta primers. MiXCR was run by TCRdb on the 5' RACE reads, yielding one entry per CDR3 protein. The data contain approximately 800,000 distinct CDR3 sequences, around 25% of them singletons. The same specimen was also included in a second study, on T cells of mothers and their children. According to that study: Each child gave some 3 million TCR beta CDR3 reads (each mother, over 8.5 million).

The sequencing sample was made of blood. The chain employs TRBV4-1 and TRBJ1-1; D unresolved. This sequence originates from a boy between 10 and 17 years old in good health. CDR3 DNA: TGCGCCAGCAGCCTCAAACACGGCACTGAAGCTTTCTTT. This gives the protein CASSLKHGTEAFF.